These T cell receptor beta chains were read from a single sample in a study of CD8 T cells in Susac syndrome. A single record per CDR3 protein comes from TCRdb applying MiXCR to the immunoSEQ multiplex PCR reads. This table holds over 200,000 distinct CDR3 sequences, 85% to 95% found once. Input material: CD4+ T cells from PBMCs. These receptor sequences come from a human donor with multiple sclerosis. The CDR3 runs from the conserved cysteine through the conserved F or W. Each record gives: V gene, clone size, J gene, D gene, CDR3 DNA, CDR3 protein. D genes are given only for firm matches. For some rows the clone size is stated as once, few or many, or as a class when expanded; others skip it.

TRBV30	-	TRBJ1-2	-	TGTGCCAGGGGCCGGGACACGTATGGCTACACCTTC	CARGRDTYGYTF
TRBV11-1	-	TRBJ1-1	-	TGTGCCAGCAGCCGAGGGTTTTTCAGCGGGAACACTGAAGCTTTCTTT	CASSRGFFSGNTEAFF
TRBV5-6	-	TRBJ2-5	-	TGTGCCAGCAGATATGGGGTACCCCAAGAGACCCAGTACTTC	CASRYGVPQETQYF
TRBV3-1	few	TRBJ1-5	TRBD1	TGTGCCAGCAGCCAGGACAGGAATCAGCCCCAGCATTTT	CASSQDRNQPQHF
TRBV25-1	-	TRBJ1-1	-	TGTGCCAGCAGTGCCTCATTTGGGACTGAAGCTTTCTTT	CASSASFGTEAFF
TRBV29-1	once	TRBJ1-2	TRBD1	TGCAGCGCGATCGGACAGGCGCCCTATGGCTACACCTTC	CSAIGQAPYGYTF
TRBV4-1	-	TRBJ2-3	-	TGCGCCAGCAGCCACCCGGGAGATACGCAGTATTTT	CASSHPGDTQYF
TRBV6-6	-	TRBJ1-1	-	TGTGCCAGCAGTGGACTAGGGAGTAGTGGTAGCACTGAAGCTTTCTTT	CASSGLGSSGSTEAFF
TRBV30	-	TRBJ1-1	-	TGTGCCTGGAGTAAACAGGGAGGGACTGAAGCTTTCTTT	CAWSKQGGTEAFF
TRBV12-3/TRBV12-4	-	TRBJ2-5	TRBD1	TGTGCCAGCAGTAATGACAGGGTAGGGTCCCAGTACTTC	CASSNDRVGSQYF
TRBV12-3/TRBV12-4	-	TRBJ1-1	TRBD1	TGTGCCAGCAGCCTAGGAAGACAGGGCCCGAACACTGAAGCTTTCTTT	CASSLGRQGPNTEAFF
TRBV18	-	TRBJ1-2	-	TGTGCCAGCTCACCTGGGCGGGACGGCTATGGCTACACCTTC	CASSPGRDGYGYTF
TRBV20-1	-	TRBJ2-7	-	TGCAGTGCCGCCGTCCAATCTCCCTACGAGCAGTACTTC	CSAAVQSPYEQYF
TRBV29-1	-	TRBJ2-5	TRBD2	TGCAGCGCCCGAAAACTTTCGCGGGGGGGCCTCAGAGAGACCCAGTACTTC	CSARKLSRGGLRETQYF
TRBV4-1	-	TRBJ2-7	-	TGCGCCAGCAGCCGGGCAGGGATACCGATAGACTACGAGCAGTACTTC	CASSRAGIPIDYEQYF
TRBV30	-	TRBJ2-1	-	TGTGCCTGGAGTCCAGGGAATGAGCAGTTCTTC	CAWSPGNEQFF
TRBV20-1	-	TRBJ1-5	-	TGCAGTGCTTCGACAGTGAATAGCAATCAGCCCCAGCATTTT	CSASTVNSNQPQHF
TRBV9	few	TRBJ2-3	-	TGTGCCAGCAGCGTGGGGGGTCGCACAGATACGCAGTATTTT	CASSVGGRTDTQYF
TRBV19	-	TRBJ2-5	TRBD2	TGTGCCAGTAGTCCTTCAGGGAGGGGAGAGACCCAGTACTTC	CASSPSGRGETQYF
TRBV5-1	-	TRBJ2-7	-	TGCGCCAGCAGCTCTAGGACCAATTACGAGCAGTACTTC	CASSSRTNYEQYF
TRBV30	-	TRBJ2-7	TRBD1	TGTGCCTGGAGTGTCTTGCCGGGACAGGGTTTCTACGAGCAGTACTTC	CAWSVLPGQGFYEQYF
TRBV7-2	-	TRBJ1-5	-	TGTGCCAGCAGCTTAGAGTTCCAGCCCCAGCATTTT	CASSLEFQPQHF
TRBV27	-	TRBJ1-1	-	TGTGCCAGCAGGCCCCAGGGTGTAATGAACACTGAAGCTTTCTTT	CASRPQGVMNTEAFF
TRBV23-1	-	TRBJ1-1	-	TGCGCCAGCAGTCAATCTTGCAGGACTGAAGCTTTCTTT	CASSQSCRTEAFF
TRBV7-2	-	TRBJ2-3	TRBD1	TGTGCCAGCAGCCCGAGGACAGGGAGCACAGATACGCAGTATTTT	CASSPRTGSTDTQYF
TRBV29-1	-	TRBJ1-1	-	TGCAGCGCCGCAGGCACTGAAGCTTTCTTT	CSAAGTEAFF
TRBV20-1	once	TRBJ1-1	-	TGCAGTGCTATTAGTACAGTGAACACTGAAGCTTTCTTT	CSAISTVNTEAFF
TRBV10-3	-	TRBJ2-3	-	TGTGCCATCCGGGACGGAAGCACAGATACGCAGTATTTT	CAIRDGSTDTQYF
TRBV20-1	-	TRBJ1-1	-	TGCAGTGCTAGTAAGAGACGTGAAGCTTTCTTT	CSASKRREAFF
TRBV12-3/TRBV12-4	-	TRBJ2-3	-	TGTGCCAGCAGTTTAAGGCCGGGTAGCACAGATACGCAGTATTTT	CASSLRPGSTDTQYF
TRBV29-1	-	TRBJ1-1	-	-	CSGVAQGTFF
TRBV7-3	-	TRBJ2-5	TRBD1	TGTGCCAGCAGCCCAGGGACAGGGAGGGAGGAGACCCAGTACTTC	CASSPGTGREETQYF
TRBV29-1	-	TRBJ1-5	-	TGCAGCGTTGGCGAGGGATATAATCAGCCCCAGCATTTT	CSVGEGYNQPQHF
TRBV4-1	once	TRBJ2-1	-	TGCGCCAGCAGCCAAAGCTTGGCTAGGGACTTGAACAATGAGCAGTTCTTC	CASSQSLARDLNNEQFF
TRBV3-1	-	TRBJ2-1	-	TGTGCCAGCAGCCAACGAGGGGGGGGAGGTGAGCAGTTCTTC	CASSQRGGGGEQFF
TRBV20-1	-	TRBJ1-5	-	TGCAGTGCTGCCCCGAGTTATCAGCCCCAGCATTTT	CSAAPSYQPQHF
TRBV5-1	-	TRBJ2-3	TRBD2	TGCGCCAGCAGCCCGGGGACTAGCGGGGGGACGAGCACAGATACGCAGTATTTT	CASSPGTSGGTSTDTQYF
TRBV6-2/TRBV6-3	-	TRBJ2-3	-	TGTGCCAGCAGTTACCGAAGCTCAGAGGATACGCAGTATTTT	CASSYRSSEDTQYF
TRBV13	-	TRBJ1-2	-	TGTGCCAGCAACCGGGTCAGTTCTAACTATGGCTACACCTTC	CASNRVSSNYGYTF
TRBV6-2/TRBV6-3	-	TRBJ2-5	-	TGTGCCAGCAGTTACCTCGAAGAGACCCAGTACTTC	CASSYLEETQYF
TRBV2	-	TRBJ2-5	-	TGTGCCAGCAGACGAGGGTCTAGGGAGACCCAGTACTTC	CASRRGSRETQYF
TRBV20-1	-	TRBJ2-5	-	TGCAGTGCCCAGGGCCCCGAGACCCAGTACTTC	CSAQGPETQYF
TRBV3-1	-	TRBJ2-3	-	TGTGCCAGCAGCCAAGGGAAAGATAGCACAGATACGCAGTATTTT	CASSQGKDSTDTQYF
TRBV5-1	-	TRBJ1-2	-	TGCGCCAGCAGCTTTTATCAGGGGCATGGCTACACCTTC	CASSFYQGHGYTF
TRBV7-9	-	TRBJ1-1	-	TGTGCCAGCAGCTCTCGCGGCACTGAAGCTTTCTTT	CASSSRGTEAFF
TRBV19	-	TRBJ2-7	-	TGTGCCAGTAGTTCTTCCCAATCCTACGAGCAGTACTTC	CASSSSQSYEQYF
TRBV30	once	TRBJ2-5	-	TGTGCCTGGAGTGTAGCCGGGTTGGGGACCCAGTACTTC	CAWSVAGLGTQYF